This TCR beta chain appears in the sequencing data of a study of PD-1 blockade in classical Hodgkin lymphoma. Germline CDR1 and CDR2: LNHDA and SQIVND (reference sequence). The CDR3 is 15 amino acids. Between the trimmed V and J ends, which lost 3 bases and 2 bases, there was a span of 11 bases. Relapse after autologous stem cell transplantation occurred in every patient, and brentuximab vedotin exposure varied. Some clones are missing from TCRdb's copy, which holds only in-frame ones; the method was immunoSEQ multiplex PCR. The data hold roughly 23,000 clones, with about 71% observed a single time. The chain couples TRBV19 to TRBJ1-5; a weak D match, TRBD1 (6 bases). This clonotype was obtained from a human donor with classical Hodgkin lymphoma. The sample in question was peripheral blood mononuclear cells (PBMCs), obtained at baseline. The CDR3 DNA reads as TGTGCCAGTAGTATTGACAGGTTGGGCAATCAGCCCCAGCATTTT. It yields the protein CASSIDRLGNQPQHF.